This is a list of T cell receptor beta chains from one sample in a study of T cell changes during pregnancy in multiple sclerosis. Produced via immunoSEQ multiplex PCR; TCRdb's table is partial and in-frame only. The sample shows about 43,000 clones, around 90% of them seen only once. The sample taken for sequencing was PBMCs (not recorded whether the cells were cultured). These TCRs come from a female donor with multiple sclerosis, enrolled in a pregnancy study. The CDR3 runs from the conserved cysteine through the conserved F or W. The order of the fields is CDR3 protein, CDR3 DNA, V gene, D gene, clone size, J gene. D genes are given only for firm matches. A row's size may be missing; if present it is once, few, many or a size class.

cdr3_aa: CASSQVGTGGIWNTEAFF
cdr3_nt: TGTGCCAGCAGCCAAGTTGGGACAGGGGGAATATGGAACACTGAAGCTTTCTTT
v_call: TRBV14
d_call: TRBD1
clone_size: once
j_call: TRBJ1-1

cdr3_aa: CASSPRDRDIYEQYF
cdr3_nt: TGTGCCAGCAGCCCGAGAGACAGGGACATATACGAGCAGTACTTC
v_call: TRBV11-1
d_call: TRBD1
clone_size: -
j_call: TRBJ2-7

cdr3_aa: CASGLGGANEKLFF
cdr3_nt: TGTGCTAGTGGTTTGGGGGGTGCTAATGAAAAACTGTTTTTT
v_call: TRBV12-5
d_call: -
clone_size: -
j_call: TRBJ1-4

cdr3_aa: CASSWGTLNTGELFF
cdr3_nt: TGTGCCAGCAGCTGGGGGACACTGAACACCGGGGAGCTGTTTTTT
v_call: TRBV7-3
d_call: -
clone_size: -
j_call: TRBJ2-2

cdr3_aa: CASSPGPGTDTQYF
cdr3_nt: TGTGCCAGCAGCCCGGGCCCTGGGACAGATACGCAGTATTTT
v_call: TRBV5-4
d_call: -
clone_size: -
j_call: TRBJ2-3

cdr3_aa: CASSPIERHTQYF
cdr3_nt: TGTGCCAGCTCACCAATAGAGCGGCATACGCAGTATTTT
v_call: TRBV18
d_call: -
clone_size: few
j_call: TRBJ2-3

cdr3_aa: CASSLEENYEQYF
cdr3_nt: TGTGCCAGCAGCTTGGAGGAGAACTACGAGCAGTACTTC
v_call: TRBV7-9
d_call: -
clone_size: -
j_call: TRBJ2-7

cdr3_aa: CASSSRTSGPTDTQYF
cdr3_nt: TGTGCCAGCAGCTCCCGGACTAGCGGCCCCACAGATACGCAGTATTTT
v_call: TRBV5-4
d_call: TRBD2
clone_size: -
j_call: TRBJ2-3

cdr3_aa: CASSQASGRGTQYF
cdr3_nt: TGCGCCAGCAGCCAAGCTAGCGGGAGAGGGACCCAGTACTTC
v_call: TRBV4-3
d_call: TRBD2
clone_size: -
j_call: TRBJ2-5

cdr3_aa: CAWSVRGGSYEQYF
cdr3_nt: TGTGCCTGGAGTGTACGGGGGGGCTCCTACGAGCAGTACTTC
v_call: TRBV30
d_call: TRBD2
clone_size: -
j_call: TRBJ2-7

cdr3_aa: CASSQGYASGKGNEQYF
cdr3_nt: TGCGCCAGCAGCCAAGGGTATGCTAGCGGGAAGGGTAACGAGCAGTACTTC
v_call: TRBV4-1
d_call: TRBD2
clone_size: -
j_call: TRBJ2-7

cdr3_aa: CASRENGNTEAFF
cdr3_nt: TGCGCCAGCAGGGAAAACGGGAACACTGAAGCTTTCTTT
v_call: TRBV5-1
d_call: -
clone_size: -
j_call: TRBJ1-1

cdr3_aa: CASSLRHGGDTQYF
cdr3_nt: TGTGCCAGTAGTCTCCGACATGGGGGAGATACGCAGTATTTT
v_call: TRBV19
d_call: -
clone_size: -
j_call: TRBJ2-3

cdr3_aa: CASSPRVYEQYF
cdr3_nt: TGTGCCAGCAGTCCCAGGGTGTACGAGCAGTACTTC
v_call: TRBV28
d_call: -
clone_size: -
j_call: TRBJ2-7

cdr3_aa: CAWSAYQGMNTEAFF
cdr3_nt: TGTGCCTGGAGTGCTTACCAGGGGATGAACACTGAAGCTTTCTTT
v_call: TRBV30
d_call: -
clone_size: -
j_call: TRBJ1-1

cdr3_aa: CASSLDRKNTEAFF
cdr3_nt: TGTGCCAGCTCGCTTGACAGAAAGAACACTGAAGCTTTCTTT
v_call: TRBV18
d_call: -
clone_size: -
j_call: TRBJ1-1

cdr3_aa: CASSLVRLAGGKQYF
cdr3_nt: TGTGCCAGCAGCTTGGTCAGACTAGCGGGAGGGAAGCAGTACTTC
v_call: TRBV5-6
d_call: TRBD2
clone_size: -
j_call: TRBJ2-7

cdr3_aa: CASGLATGANTGELFF
cdr3_nt: TGTGCTAGTGGTTTGGCAACAGGGGCTAACACCGGGGAGCTGTTTTTT
v_call: TRBV12-5
d_call: TRBD1
clone_size: -
j_call: TRBJ2-2

cdr3_aa: CASSFQGSGELFF
cdr3_nt: TGTGCCAGCAGCTTTCAGGGTTCCGGGGAGCTGTTTTTT
v_call: TRBV13
d_call: -
clone_size: -
j_call: TRBJ2-2

cdr3_aa: CSAMGQGYEQYF
cdr3_nt: TGCAGCGCTATGGGACAGGGCTACGAGCAGTACTTC
v_call: TRBV29-1
d_call: TRBD1
clone_size: -
j_call: TRBJ2-7

cdr3_aa: CASSLDSYTEAFF
cdr3_nt: TGCGCCAGCAGCTTGGACAGCTACACTGAAGCTTTCTTT
v_call: TRBV5-1
d_call: -
clone_size: -
j_call: TRBJ1-1